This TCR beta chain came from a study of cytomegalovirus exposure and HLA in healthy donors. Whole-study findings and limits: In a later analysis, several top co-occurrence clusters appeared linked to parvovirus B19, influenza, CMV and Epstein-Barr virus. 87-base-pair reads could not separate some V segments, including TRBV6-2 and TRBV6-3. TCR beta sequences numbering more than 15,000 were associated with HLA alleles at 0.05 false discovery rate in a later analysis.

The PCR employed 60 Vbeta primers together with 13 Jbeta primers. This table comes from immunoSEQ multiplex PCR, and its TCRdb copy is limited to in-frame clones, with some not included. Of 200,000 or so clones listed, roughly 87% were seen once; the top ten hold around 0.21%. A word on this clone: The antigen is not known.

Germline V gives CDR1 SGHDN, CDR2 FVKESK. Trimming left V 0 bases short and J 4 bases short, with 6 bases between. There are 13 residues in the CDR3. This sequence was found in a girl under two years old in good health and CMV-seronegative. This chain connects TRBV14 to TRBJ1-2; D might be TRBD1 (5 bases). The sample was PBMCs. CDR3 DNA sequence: TGTGCCAGCAGCCAAGATACAGGCTATGGCTACACCTTC. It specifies CASSQDTGYGYTF. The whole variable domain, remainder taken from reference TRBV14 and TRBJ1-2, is EAGVTQFPSHSVIEKGQTVTLRCDPISGHDNLYWYRRVMGKEIKFLLHFVKESKQDESGMPNNRFLAERTGGTYSTLKVQPAELEDSGVYFCASSQDTGYGYTFGSGTRLTVV.